Below, 32 T cell receptor beta chains from the same sample are listed, as sequenced in a study of control samples from healthy donors and cancer patients. Generated by immunoSEQ multiplex PCR, the TCRdb table keeps only in-frame clones and is missing some. The sample lists some 170,000 clones, around 94% occurring once. Sequencing was carried out using PBMCs. The receptors shown here come from a man aged 60-69 years with colorectal cancer.

V usage is TRBV5-8 and J usage is TRBJ2-5; 7 bases are shared with TRBD1. Looked up from germline, CDR1 is SGHTS and CDR2 is YDEGEE. This CDR3 is built from 14 residues. Trimming cost V 4 bases and J 3 bases; bases outside gene matches: 6. CDR3 bases: TGTGCCAGCAGCCCTCGGACAGGCGAAGAGACCCAGTACTTC. Translating gives CASSPRTGEETQYF.

The chain is built from TRBV6-4 and TRBJ1-2; 7 bases are shared with TRBD1. Germline assignment: CDR1 MRHNA and CDR2 SNTAGT. J lost 6 bases, V lost 6 bases, and 13 bases had no gene match. This CDR3 has 15 residues. CDR3 nucleotides: TGTGCCAGCAGGCGAACAGGGGAAGGGCTAAATGGCTACACCTTC. As protein: CASRRTGEGLNGYTF.

CDR3 protein: CASSESDTYGNTIYF. DNA for the CDR3: TGCGCCAGCAGTGAGTCGGACACTTACGGAAACACCATATATTTT. This chain links TRBV10-2 with TRBJ1-3; possibly TRBD1 for D (5 bases). Trimming took 0 bases from V and 4 from J, leaving 10 bases between them. Germline assignment: CDR1 WSHSY and CDR2 SAAADI. This CDR3 has 15 amino acids.

In this sample, this clone turned up once. V gene TRBV5-1 combines with J gene TRBJ2-7; TRBD1 matches at 8 bases. There are 15 residues in the CDR3. The V and J ends lost 4 bases and 3 bases, in that order; junction bases with no gene match: 9. Germline lookup yields CDR1 SGHRS and CDR2 YFSETQ. The CDR3 spells CASSTGQEGRYEQYF. The CDR3 region has the DNA TGCGCCAGCAGCACGGGACAGGAGGGACGCTACGAGCAGTACTTC.

The V gene is TRBV19, the J gene TRBJ1-4; D possibly corresponds to TRBD1 (5 bases). The CDR3 contains 13 residues. V lost 7 bases and J 11 bases, leaving 17 bases between the germline ends. The V gene's germline CDR1 is LNHDA and CDR2 SQIVND (reference sequence). CDR3 nucleotides: TGTGCCAGTATGCCGGGACGCAAAGAGAAACTGTTTTTT. Its protein product is CASMPGRKEKLFF. The variable domain in full, with the rest retrieved from reference TRBV19 and TRBJ1-4, is DGGITQSPKYLFRKEGQNVTLSCEQNLNHDAMYWYRQDPGQGLRLIYYSQIVNDFQKGDIAEGYSVSREKKESFPLTVTSAQKNPTAFYLCASMPGRKEKLFFGSGTQLSVL.

The gene calls are TRBV7-2 and TRBJ2-3, with TRBD2 matching over 8 bases. Germline CDR1 and CDR2: SGHTA and FQGNSA. Trimming took 5 bases from V and 6 from J; bases not matched to a gene: 7. The CDR3 extends over 14 amino acids. CDR3 sequence: CASSPRSGADTQYF. In DNA form, the CDR3 reads TGTGCCAGCAGCCCCCGTAGCGGGGCTGATACGCAGTATTTT. Complete variable domain (other parts from reference TRBV7-2 and TRBJ2-3): GAGVSQSPSNKVTEKGKDVELRCDPISGHTALYWYRQSLGQGLEFLIYFQGNSAPDKSGLPSDRFSAERTGGSVSTLTIQRTQQEDSAVYLCASSPRSGADTQYFGPGTRLTVL.

DNA of the CDR3: TGTGCCAGCAGCCTTCTCCGGGACCAAGGGCCTTACTATGGCTACACCTTC. This sequence encodes CASSLLRDQGPYYGYTF. The chain employs TRBV3-1 (or the pseudogene TRBV3-2) and TRBJ1-2; possibly TRBD1 for D (5 bases). Trimming pared 4 bases from V and 3 bases from J, leaving 21 bases between. Germline lookup yields CDR1 LGHDT and CDR2 YNNKEL (reference sequence). The CDR3 runs to 17 residues.

This clone was seen only once. V and J are TRBV25-1 and TRBJ2-5, with 7 bases matching TRBD2. The CDR3 is 12 amino acids. Germline V gene sequence: CDR1 MGHDK, CDR2 SYGVNS. The J segment lost 5 bases and the V segment lost 6 bases, leaving 3 bases of the junction unmatched. The CDR3 is CASRLREETQYF. DNA of the CDR3: TGTGCCAGCAGGTTGCGGGAGGAGACCCAGTACTTC.

The chain couples TRBV19 to TRBJ1-5, with D maybe TRBD1 (6 bases). The CDR3 runs to 15 residues. The V and J ends lost 4 bases and 2 bases respectively, with 12 bases between them. In germline, CDR1 is LNHDA, CDR2 SQIVND (reference sequence). CDR3 sequence: CASSTQGSGNQPQHF. Here the CDR3 DNA reads TGTGCCAGTAGTACACAGGGAAGCGGCAATCAGCCCCAGCATTTT. The full variable domain, in which reference TRBV19 and TRBJ1-5 provide the parts outside the CDR3, is DGGITQSPKYLFRKEGQNVTLSCEQNLNHDAMYWYRQDPGQGLRLIYYSQIVNDFQKGDIAEGYSVSREKKESFPLTVTSAQKNPTAFYLCASSTQGSGNQPQHFGDGTRLSIL.

This chain joins TRBV6-5 and TRBJ1-2; D ambiguous. Trimming removed 6 bases from V and 2 bases from J, with 10 bases in between. Germline loops: CDR1 MNHEY, CDR2 SVGAGI. CDR3 length: 13 residues. The CDR3 sequence is CASSPLGNYGYTF. The CDR3 DNA reads as TGTGCCAGCAGCCCCCTAGGGAACTATGGCTACACCTTC.

This clone has just one count. CDR3 in amino acids: CASSQEYGAFNSPLHF. The CDR3 nucleotides are TGCGCCAGCAGCCAAGAATACGGGGCCTTCAATTCACCCCTCCACTTT. The chain is built from TRBV4-1 and TRBJ1-6; tentative D call: TRBD1 (5 bases). V lost 0 bases and J lost 7, with 13 bases in between. Per the germline V gene, CDR1 is MGHRA and CDR2 is YSYEKL. CDR3 length: 16 residues.

The V gene is TRBV20-1, the J gene TRBJ1-1; 7 bases match TRBD1. The CDR3 is 11 residues long. CDR1 and CDR2 (germline): DFQATT, SNEGSKA (reference sequence). The V and J ends lost 6 bases and 10 bases, in that order; junction bases with no gene match: 8. The DNA for the CDR3 is TGCAGTGCGGGTCAACAGGGGAGAGCTTTCTTT. Amino acids: CSAGQQGRAFF.

The chain joins TRBV11-2 to TRBJ2-3; tentatively, D is TRBD2 (5 bases). Germline V gene data show CDR1 as SGHAT and CDR2 as FQNNGV. Deletions cut 1 base from V and 10 bases from J, with 12 bases between. There are 13 residues in the CDR3. CDR3 sequence (DNA): TGTGCCAGCAGCTTAGCTAGTCGGGATGCGCAGTATTTT. It translates to CASSLASRDAQYF.

V usage is TRBV19 and J usage is TRBJ1-6; D gene unclear. Germline V gene data show CDR1 as LNHDA and CDR2 as SQIVND (reference sequence). Trimming cost V 3 bases and J 5 bases, with 11 bases left between them. The CDR3 length is 15 residues. CDR3 protein: CASSIRKENNSPLHF. In nucleotides, the CDR3 is TGTGCCAGTAGTATTAGGAAGGAGAATAATTCACCCCTCCACTTT.

This rearrangement joins TRBV6-5 to TRBJ1-1; D gene unclear. Germline V gene data show CDR1 as MNHEY and CDR2 as SVGAGI. The V gene lost 6 bases and the J gene lost 3 bases, with 11 bases spanning the gap. The CDR3 sequence is 13 residues long. Here the CDR3 reads CASSASRDTEAFF. The CDR3 DNA sequence: TGTGCCAGCAGCGCCTCCCGCGACACTGAAGCTTTCTTT.

The rearrangement joins TRBV19 to TRBJ1-1; 10 bases are shared with TRBD1. Unmatched junction bases numbered 9, after V lost 8 bases and J lost 3 bases. Germline CDR1 and CDR2: LNHDA and SQIVND (reference sequence). The CDR3 sequence is 15 residues long. DNA for the CDR3: TGTGCCAGTCACTGGGACAGGGGTGGGTACACTGAAGCTTTCTTT. This gives the protein CASHWDRGGYTEAFF.

The chain has TRBV19 and TRBJ2-7; TRBD2 aligns across 7 bases. Germline lookup yields CDR1 LNHDA and CDR2 SQIVND (reference sequence). This CDR3 spans 15 amino acids. J lost 0 bases, V lost 0 bases, and 2 bases had no gene match. The CDR3 DNA reads as TGTGCCAGTAGTATAGATCTAGCGGACTCCTACGAGCAGTACTTC. Translated: CASSIDLADSYEQYF.

This chain joins TRBV19 and TRBJ2-7; 9 bases agree with TRBD2. In germline, CDR1 is LNHDA, CDR2 SQIVND (reference sequence). The length of the CDR3 is 15 residues. V dropped 7 bases and J dropped 1; count of bases not matched to a gene: 8. The CDR3 is CASKGGGAASYEQYF. The CDR3 DNA follows: TGTGCCAGTAAGGGCGGGGGGGCCGCGTCCTACGAGCAGTACTTC.

The V call is TRBV2, the J call TRBJ2-1; 9 bases are shared with TRBD2. The CDR3 totals 15 residues. With V trimmed by 2 bases and J by 6 bases, 5 bases remained unmatched. CDR1 SNHLY and CDR2 FYNNEI come from the germline V gene. The CDR3, as DNA: TGTGCCAGCAGTGAAAGGGGGCGGGGGGGCAATGAGCAGTTCTTC. Its protein is CASSERGRGGNEQFF.

V is TRBV30 and J is TRBJ1-2, with D possibly TRBD1 on 5 matching bases. Between the trimmed V and J ends, which lost 0 bases and 3 bases, there was a span of 20 bases. The CDR3 covers 17 residues. Germline-derived CDR1 and CDR2 are GTSNPN and SVGIG (reference sequence). The CDR3 spells CAWSVLRLGPPYYGYTF. In nucleotides, the CDR3 is TGTGCCTGGAGTGTCTTACGGTTGGGACCTCCTTACTATGGCTACACCTTC.

This clone was observed a single time. This chain joins TRBV27 and TRBJ2-1; 14 bases agree with TRBD2. V was clipped by 5 bases and J by 8 bases; unmatched bases: 8. Germline loops: CDR1 MNHEY, CDR2 SMNVEV (reference sequence). This CDR3 has 16 residues. The CDR3 region is CASSLQTSGGADEQFF. The DNA of the CDR3 is TGTGCCAGCAGTCTCCAGACTAGCGGGGGGGCCGATGAGCAGTTCTTC.

The chain uses TRBV9 and TRBJ2-1; 7 nucleotides line up with TRBD1. Per the germline V gene, CDR1 is SGDLS and CDR2 is YYNGEE. CDR3 length equals 18 residues. Trimming cost V 0 bases and J 6 bases; bases outside gene matches: 15. CDR3 region: CASSVGQDREISGNEQFF. For the CDR3, the DNA is TGTGCCAGCAGCGTAGGCCAAGACAGGGAAATTTCGGGCAATGAGCAGTTCTTC.

The chain has TRBV6-5 and TRBJ1-2, with a weak D call TRBD1 (6 bases). Germline V gives CDR1 MNHEY, CDR2 SVGAGI. CDR3 size: 15 residues. Trimming cost V 2 bases and J 8 bases, with 18 bases left between them. The CDR3 DNA follows: TGTGCCAGCAGTTACGACCACAGGGAGGTTGTCGGCTACACCTTC. It specifies CASSYDHREVVGYTF.

This clone is a singleton in its sample. This chain links TRBV18 with TRBJ1-2; D is undetermined. The V end was cut by 5 bases, the J end by 8 bases, with 12 bases between. Germline CDR1 is KGHSH and CDR2 is LQKENI. The CDR3 runs 12 residues. CDR3 protein: CASSLAERGYTF. The CDR3 nucleotides are TGTGCCAGCTCATTAGCAGAGAGGGGCTACACCTTC.

The V call is TRBV24-1, the J call TRBJ1-2; D not resolved. The CDR3 runs to 16 residues. From germline, CDR1 is KGHDR and CDR2 SFDVKD. The ends were cut back, 9 bases at V and 2 bases at J, with 21 bases in the middle. The CDR3 sequence is CATPNSRRAGNYGYTF. The CDR3 DNA is TGTGCCACCCCTAACAGTAGGAGAGCTGGGAACTATGGCTACACCTTC.

This chain joins TRBV4-1 and TRBJ1-1, with a weak D call TRBD1 (6 bases). There are 17 residues in the CDR3. Deletions cut 3 bases from V and 1 base from J, with 18 bases between. CDR1 is MGHRA and CDR2 is YSYEKL in the germline V gene. For the CDR3, the DNA is TGCGCCAGCAGCCAGGTTGGGGGGCGGGGCCCGAACACTGAAGCTTTCTTT. Protein sequence: CASSQVGGRGPNTEAFF.

V usage is TRBV5-5 and J usage is TRBJ2-1, with TRBD2 matching over 14 bases. Trimming took 2 bases from V and 10 from J; bases not matched to a gene: 8. Germline V gene data show CDR1 as SGHKS and CDR2 as YYEKEE (reference sequence). This CDR3 spans 16 amino acids. DNA for the CDR3: TGTGCCAGCAGCTTAGCCCCCGGGACTAGCGGGGGCGAGCAGTTCTTC. It specifies CASSLAPGTSGGEQFF. Based on the CDR3 plus reference TRBV5-5 and TRBJ2-1, the full variable domain is DAGVTQSPTHLIKTRGQQVTLRCSPISGHKSVSWYQQVLGQGPQFIFQYYEKEERGRGNFPDRFSARQFPNYSSELNVNALLLGDSALYLCASSLAPGTSGGEQFFGPGTRLTVL.

J is TRBJ1-1 and V is TRBV19, with 8 bases fitting TRBD1. V lost 5 bases, J lost 1 base, and 12 bases stayed unmatched. Germline loops: CDR1 LNHDA, CDR2 SQIVND (reference sequence). The CDR3 is 17 residues long. Written as DNA, the CDR3 is TGTGCCAGTAGTCTCGCCCCAGGGGGCGCCGGGAACACTGAAGCTTTCTTT. Encoded protein: CASSLAPGGAGNTEAFF.

The chain uses TRBV6-2 or TRBV6-3 and TRBJ1-5; D is unresolved. Trimming removed 2 bases from V and 0 bases from J, with 11 bases in between. This CDR3 region has 16 residues. CDR1 and CDR2 (germline): MNHEY, SVGEGT. The CDR3 nucleotides are TGTGCCAGCAGTTACGGCGCAGGCTATAGCAATCAGCCCCAGCATTTT. Protein sequence: CASSYGAGYSNQPQHF.

This chain uses TRBV18 with TRBJ2-3; 14 bases map to TRBD2. CDR1 is KGHSH, CDR2 LQKENI, per germline. This CDR3 spans 19 amino acids. V lost 6 bases, J lost 1 base, and 12 bases stayed unmatched. As DNA, the CDR3 is TGTGCCAGCTCCCCGGGCCGGACTAGCGGGGGGCCTCGCACAGATACGCAGTATTTT. Amino acids: CASSPGRTSGGPRTDTQYF.

The V gene is TRBV10-3, the J gene TRBJ2-4; D is possibly TRBD1 or TRBD2 (6 bases each). This CDR3 spans 15 amino acids. Germline CDR1 and CDR2: ENHRY and SYGVKD. The V end lost 11 bases, the J end lost 0 bases, and 17 bases lay between the germline ends. The CDR3 loop is CAVSRGVGAKNIQYF. Written as DNA, the CDR3 is TGTGCCGTATCGAGGGGGGTTGGAGCCAAAAACATTCAGTACTTC.

The chain employs TRBV21-1 and TRBJ2-7. TRBV21-1 is labeled a pseudogene. CDR3 length equals 13 residues. The CDR3 nucleotides are TGTGCCAGCAGCAAAGGGGCGGACTACGAGCAGTACTTC. Protein: CASSKGADYEQYF.